The 18 T cell receptor beta chains below were found in one sample sequenced in a study of beta chain features in type 1 diabetes. Findings and caveats of the study: TCRB CDR3s were moderately but significantly shorter in Type 1 diabetes patients in all four CD4+ subsets.

These TCRs are of unknown antigen specificity. Expressed TCRB transcripts were sequenced, since all the RNA that had been isolated was reverse transcribed. TCRdb keeps only in-frame clones here, not all; method: immunoSEQ multiplex PCR. Of about 650,000 clones listed, around 12% are singletons. The material sequenced was naive CD4+ T cells from blood. These receptors were taken from a young man with type 1 diabetes.

This clone has only a few counts. The chain combines TRBV7-2 with TRBJ2-3; weak D call: TRBD2 (7 bases). Germline assignment: CDR1 SGHTA and CDR2 FQGNSA. The V gene lost 0 bases and the J gene lost 5 bases, with 12 bases spanning the gap. The CDR3 contains 15 residues. In DNA form, the CDR3 reads TGTGCCAGCAGCTTAGCATCGGGGGGCGGAGATACGCAGTATTTT. Translating it yields CASSLASGGGDTQYF.

The chain joins TRBV27 to TRBJ2-7; TRBD1 agrees at 7 bases. CDR3 length: 13 residues. The ends lost 5 bases at V and 3 bases at J; junction bases unmatched: 4. CDR1 and CDR2 (germline): MNHEY, SMNVEV (reference sequence). CDR3 residues: CASSGYRGYEQYF. In DNA form, the CDR3 reads TGTGCCAGCAGTGGATACAGGGGCTACGAGCAGTACTTC.

This clone was counted between two and nine times. The rearrangement joins TRBV7-2 to TRBJ1-5; D possibly corresponds to TRBD1 (5 bases). CDR3 length: 15 residues. Trimming removed 4 bases at V and 7 bases at J, with 17 bases between. CDR1 SGHTA and CDR2 FQGNSA come from the germline V gene. The CDR3 sequence is CASSYAGGNGQPQHF. The CDR3 region has the DNA TGTGCCAGCAGCTACGCGGGGGGGAATGGACAGCCCCAGCATTTT. The variable domain in full, completed from reference TRBV7-2 and TRBJ1-5, reads GAGVSQSPSNKVTEKGKDVELRCDPISGHTALYWYRQSLGQGLEFLIYFQGNSAPDKSGLPSDRFSAERTGGSVSTLTIQRTQQEDSAVYLCASSYAGGNGQPQHFGDGTRLSIL.

This clone appeared a few times. The chain uses TRBV2 and TRBJ2-1; D unresolved. CDR1 SNHLY and CDR2 FYNNEI come from the germline V gene. The V gene lost 5 bases and the J gene lost 4 bases, with 6 bases spanning the gap. The CDR3 loop spans 12 amino acids. This CDR3 is CASSLLYNEQFF. Written as DNA, the CDR3 is TGTGCCAGCAGTCTCCTTTACAATGAGCAGTTCTTC.

This clone occurred a few times. The chain combines TRBV19 with TRBJ2-5; 7 nucleotides match TRBD1. The V and J ends lost 9 bases and 2 bases, in that order; junction bases with no gene match: 9. Germline lookup yields CDR1 LNHDA and CDR2 SQIVND (reference sequence). This CDR3 is built from 14 residues. The CDR3 region has the DNA TGTGCCAGCCAAATGGGACAGTCACAAGAGACCCAGTACTTC. It translates to CASQMGQSQETQYF.

This clone was counted a single time. V and J are TRBV4-1 and TRBJ2-5; unclear D gene. CDR3 length: 14 amino acids. Trimming shortened V by 1 base and J by 3 bases, and 9 bases separated the two germline ends. The germline gives CDR1 MGHRA, CDR2 YSYEKL. The CDR3 sequence: CASSQGPREETQYF. The DNA for the CDR3 is TGCGCCAGCAGCCAAGGTCCCAGAGAAGAGACCCAGTACTTC.

CDR3 coding DNA: TGTGCCAGCAGTCCCCTCTCGAAAGAGACCCAGTACTTC. This translates into CASSPLSKETQYF. The V call is TRBV5-6, the J call TRBJ2-5; unclear D gene. Trimming cost V 5 bases and J 3 bases, with 11 bases left between them. The CDR3 is 13 residues long. Per the germline V gene, CDR1 is SGHDT and CDR2 is YYEEEE.

This chain links TRBV7-2 with TRBJ1-5, with a possible D match to TRBD1 (5 bases). The germline V and J ends were trimmed by 8 bases and 5 bases, with 13 bases remaining between them. CDR1 and CDR2 from the germline V gene are SGHTA and FQGNSA. The CDR3 contains 13 residues. CDR3 region: CASGRRGDQPQHF. CDR3 bases: TGTGCCAGCGGCCGGCGGGGGGATCAGCCCCAGCATTTT.

To note about this clone: The same CDR3 can be traced to other DNA sequences in this sample. The rearrangement joins TRBV9 to TRBJ2-7; 7 bases fit TRBD1. Germline values: CDR1 SGDLS, CDR2 YYNGEE. This CDR3 has 14 amino acids. V lost 2 bases and J lost 0; bases outside the gene matches: 2. CDR3 nucleotide sequence: TGTGCCAGCAGCGTGCAGGGGGACTCCTACGAGCAGTACTTC. Translation gives CASSVQGDSYEQYF.

The chain recombines TRBV5-1 with TRBJ2-1; 11 bases fit TRBD2. This CDR3 comprises 16 residues. Germline V CDR1 and CDR2: SGHRS, YFSETQ. V dropped 4 bases and J dropped 3; count of bases not matched to a gene: 6. In nucleotides, the CDR3 is TGCGCCAGCAGCAAGCGGACTAGCGGGTTCTACAATGAGCAGTTCTTC. This sequence encodes CASSKRTSGFYNEQFF.

CDR3 protein: CASRFDSNEGYGYTF. CDR3 nucleotides: TGCGCCAGCAGATTCGACAGCAACGAGGGCTATGGCTACACCTTC. The J gene is TRBJ1-2, the V gene TRBV5-1; D possibly corresponds to TRBD1 (5 bases). The CDR3 totals 15 residues. Trimming removed 5 bases at V and 4 bases at J, with 18 bases between. Germline CDR1 and CDR2: SGHRS and YFSETQ.

The chain combines TRBV30 with TRBJ2-2, with a tentative D call TRBD2 (6 bases). The CDR3 has 16 amino acids. Germline assignment: CDR1 GTSNPN and CDR2 SVGIG (reference sequence). V gave up 4 bases and J gave up 2 bases, with 17 bases separating them. The CDR3 DNA reads as TGTGCCTGGACAAGAGGGACTGACGGAAACACCGGGGAGCTGTTTTTT. It codes for CAWTRGTDGNTGELFF.

The chain uses TRBV7-2 and TRBJ2-4; possible D gene TRBD2, 5 bases. Germline V gene sequence: CDR1 SGHTA, CDR2 FQGNSA. The CDR3 sequence is 16 residues long. Trimming removed 1 base from V and 0 bases from J, with 10 bases in between. The CDR3 spells CASSLDGLLAKNIQYF. CDR3 DNA sequence: TGTGCCAGCAGCTTAGACGGACTGCTAGCCAAAAACATTCAGTACTTC.

This chain uses TRBV7-6 with TRBJ2-1; 11 bases agree with TRBD2. This CDR3 is 16 amino acids long. Germline CDR1 SGHVS, CDR2 FNYEAQ. J gave up 2 bases and V 4 bases, and 4 bases lay outside the gene matches. In DNA form, the CDR3 reads TGTGCCAGCAGCTCTCTAGCGGGGGGCACCTACAATGAGCAGTTCTTC. Translating gives CASSSLAGGTYNEQFF.

This clone was recorded a few times. As DNA, the CDR3 is TGTGCCAGCAGCCCTGTTCGGGGAAGCGCCTACAATGAGCAGTTCTTC. This sequence encodes CASSPVRGSAYNEQFF. The chain has TRBV7-2 and TRBJ2-1; D is possibly TRBD2 (5 bases). This CDR3 is built from 16 residues. Germline V gives CDR1 SGHTA, CDR2 FQGNSA. V was trimmed by 5 bases and J by 2 bases, leaving 16 bases between them.

This chain connects TRBV4-3 to TRBJ1-2; 9 bases are shared with TRBD1. Trimming at V came to 3 bases and at J to 5 bases, leaving 7 bases not matched to a gene. The CDR3 is made up of 15 amino acids. Germline CDR1 and CDR2: LGHNA and YSLEER. CDR3 bases: TGCGCCAGCAGCCATGCGACAGGGGGAGCATATGGCTACACCTTC. It yields the protein CASSHATGGAYGYTF.

This clone was counted a few times. Within the sample, other DNA sequences also encode this same CDR3. The chain employs TRBV2 and TRBJ2-3; D is unclear. Trimming removed 3 bases from V and 6 bases from J, with 7 bases in between. This CDR3 spans 12 amino acids. Germline V CDR1 and CDR2: SNHLY, FYNNEI. CDR3 in amino acids: CASSDRADTQYF. The CDR3 DNA reads as TGTGCCAGCAGTGACCGGGCCGATACGCAGTATTTT.

This sequence joins TRBV5-1 and TRBJ1-5; TRBD1 matches at 7 bases. Per germline, CDR1 SGHRS and CDR2 YFSETQ. With 3 bases clipped from V and 4 bases from J, the junction kept 10 bases outside the gene matches. The CDR3 contains 16 residues. CDR3 protein: CASSSAIGTANQPQHF. CDR3 in DNA: TGCGCCAGCAGCTCAGCTATCGGGACAGCGAATCAGCCCCAGCATTTT. Full variable domain (outside the CDR3, taken from reference TRBV5-1 and TRBJ1-5): KAGVTQTPRYLIKTRGQQVTLSCSPISGHRSVSWYQQTPGQGLQFLFEYFSETQRNKGNFPGRFSGRQFSNSRSEMNVSTLELGDSALYLCASSSAIGTANQPQHFGDGTRLSIL.